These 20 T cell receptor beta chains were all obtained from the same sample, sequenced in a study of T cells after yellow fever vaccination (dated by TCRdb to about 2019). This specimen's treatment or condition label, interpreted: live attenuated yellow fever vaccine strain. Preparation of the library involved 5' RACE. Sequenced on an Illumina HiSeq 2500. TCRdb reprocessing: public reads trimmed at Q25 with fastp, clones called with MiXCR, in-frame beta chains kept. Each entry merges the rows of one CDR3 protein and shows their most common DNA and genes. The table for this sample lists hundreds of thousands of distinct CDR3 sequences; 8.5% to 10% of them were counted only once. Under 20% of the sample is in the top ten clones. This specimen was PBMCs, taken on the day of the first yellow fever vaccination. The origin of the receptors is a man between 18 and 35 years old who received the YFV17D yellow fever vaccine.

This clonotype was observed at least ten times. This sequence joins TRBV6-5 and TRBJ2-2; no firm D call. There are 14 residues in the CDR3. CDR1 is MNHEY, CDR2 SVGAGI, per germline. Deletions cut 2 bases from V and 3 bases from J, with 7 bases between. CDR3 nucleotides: TGTGCCAGCAGTTACACGAGGCACACCGGGGAGCTGTTTTTT. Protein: CASSYTRHTGELFF.

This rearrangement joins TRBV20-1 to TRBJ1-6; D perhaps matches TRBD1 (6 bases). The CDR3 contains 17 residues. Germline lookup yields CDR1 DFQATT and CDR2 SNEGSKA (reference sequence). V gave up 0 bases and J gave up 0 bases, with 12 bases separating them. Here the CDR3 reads CSARDFGQSSYNSPLHF. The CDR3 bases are TGCAGTGCTAGAGATTTTGGACAGAGCTCCTATAATTCACCCCTCCACTTT.

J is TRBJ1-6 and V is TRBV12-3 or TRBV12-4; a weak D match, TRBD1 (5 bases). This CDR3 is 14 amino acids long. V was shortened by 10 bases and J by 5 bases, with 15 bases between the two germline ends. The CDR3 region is CATKTDSNNSPLHF. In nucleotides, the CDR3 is TGTGCCACCAAGACCGACAGTAATAATTCACCCCTCCACTTT.

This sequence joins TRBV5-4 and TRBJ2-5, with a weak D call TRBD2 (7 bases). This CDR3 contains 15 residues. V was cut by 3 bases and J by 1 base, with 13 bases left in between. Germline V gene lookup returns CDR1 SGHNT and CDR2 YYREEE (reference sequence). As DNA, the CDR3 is TGTGCCAGCAGCTCGAGGGGGGGAGGCCAAGAGACCCAGTACTTC. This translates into CASSSRGGGQETQYF. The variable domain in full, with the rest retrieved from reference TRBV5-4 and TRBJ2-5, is ETGVTQSPTHLIKTRGQQVTLRCSSQSGHNTVSWYQQALGQGPQFIFQYYREEENGRGNFPPRFSGLQFPNYSSELNVNALELDDSALYLCASSSRGGGQETQYFGPGTRLLVL.

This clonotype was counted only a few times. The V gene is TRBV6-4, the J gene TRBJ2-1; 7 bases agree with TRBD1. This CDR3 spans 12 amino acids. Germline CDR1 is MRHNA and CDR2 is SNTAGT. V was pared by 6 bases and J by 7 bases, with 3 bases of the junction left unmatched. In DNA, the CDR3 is TGTGCCAGCAGAGGACAGGCGAATGAGCAGTTCTTC. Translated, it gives CASRGQANEQFF.

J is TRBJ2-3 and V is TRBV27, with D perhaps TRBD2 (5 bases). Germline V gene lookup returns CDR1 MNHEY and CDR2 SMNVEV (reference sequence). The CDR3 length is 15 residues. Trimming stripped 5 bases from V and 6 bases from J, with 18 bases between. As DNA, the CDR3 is TGTGCCAGCAGTCCACCGGGCGGGCTTGGGGATACGCAGTATTTT. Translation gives CASSPPGGLGDTQYF.

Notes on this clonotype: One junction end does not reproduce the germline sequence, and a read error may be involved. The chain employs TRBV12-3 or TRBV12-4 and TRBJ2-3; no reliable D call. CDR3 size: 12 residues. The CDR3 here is CASSPMILSANF. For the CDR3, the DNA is TGTGCCAGCAGTCCAATGATACTCAGCGCGAATTTT.

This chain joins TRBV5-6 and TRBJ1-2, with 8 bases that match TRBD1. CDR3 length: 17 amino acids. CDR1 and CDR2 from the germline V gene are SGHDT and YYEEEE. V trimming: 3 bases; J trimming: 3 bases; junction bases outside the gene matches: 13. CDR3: CASSSMTDREEDYGYTF. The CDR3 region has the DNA TGTGCCAGCAGCTCGATGACGGACAGGGAGGAGGACTATGGCTACACCTTC.

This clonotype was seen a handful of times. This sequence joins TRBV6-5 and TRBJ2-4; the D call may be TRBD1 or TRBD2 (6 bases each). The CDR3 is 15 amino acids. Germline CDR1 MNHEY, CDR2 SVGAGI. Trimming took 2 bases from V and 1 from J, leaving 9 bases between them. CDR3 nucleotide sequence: TGTGCCAGCAGTTACGAAGGGGGGGCCAAAAACATTCAGTACTTC. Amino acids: CASSYEGGAKNIQYF.

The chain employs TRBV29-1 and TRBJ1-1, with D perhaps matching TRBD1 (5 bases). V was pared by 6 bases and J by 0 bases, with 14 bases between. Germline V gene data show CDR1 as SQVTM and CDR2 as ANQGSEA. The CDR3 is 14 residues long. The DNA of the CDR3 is TGCAGCGTCGTTGTGGACATGATGAACACTGAAGCTTTCTTT. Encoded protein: CSVVVDMMNTEAFF. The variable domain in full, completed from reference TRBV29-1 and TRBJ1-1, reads SAVISQKPSRDICQRGTSLTIQCQVDSQVTMMFWYRQQPGQSLTLIATANQGSEATYESGFVIDKFPISRPNLTFSTLTVSNMSPEDSSIYLCSVVVDMMNTEAFFGQGTRLTVV.

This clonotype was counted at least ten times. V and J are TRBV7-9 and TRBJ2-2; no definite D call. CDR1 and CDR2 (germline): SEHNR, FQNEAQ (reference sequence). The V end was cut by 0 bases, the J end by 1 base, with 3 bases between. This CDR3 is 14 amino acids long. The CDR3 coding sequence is TGTGCCAGCAGCTTAGCAGTGAACACCGGGGAGCTGTTTTTT. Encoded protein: CASSLAVNTGELFF.

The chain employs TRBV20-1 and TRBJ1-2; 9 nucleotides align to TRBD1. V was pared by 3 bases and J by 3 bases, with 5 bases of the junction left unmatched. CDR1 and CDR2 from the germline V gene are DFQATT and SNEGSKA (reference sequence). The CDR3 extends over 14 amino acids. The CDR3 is CSAREDRGYYGYTF. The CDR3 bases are TGCAGTGCTAGGGAGGACAGGGGATACTATGGCTACACCTTC.

CDR3 residues: CASSRDGQETQYF. In DNA form, the CDR3 reads TGCGCCAGCAGCCGGGACGGACAAGAGACCCAGTACTTC. The V and J genes are TRBV5-1 and TRBJ2-5; D may correspond to TRBD1 or TRBD2 (5 bases each). The CDR3 runs 13 residues. Germline CDR1 is SGHRS and CDR2 is YFSETQ. V lost 4 bases to trimming and J lost 2 bases, with 9 bases between them.

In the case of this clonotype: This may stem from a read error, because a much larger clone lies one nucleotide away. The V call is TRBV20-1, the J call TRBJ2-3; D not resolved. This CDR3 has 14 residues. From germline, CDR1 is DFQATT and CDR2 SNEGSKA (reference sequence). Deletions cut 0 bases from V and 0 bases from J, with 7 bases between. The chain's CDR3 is CSARDTGSTDTQYF. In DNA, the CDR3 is TGCAGTGCTAGAGATACCGGGAGCACAGATACGCAGTATTTT.

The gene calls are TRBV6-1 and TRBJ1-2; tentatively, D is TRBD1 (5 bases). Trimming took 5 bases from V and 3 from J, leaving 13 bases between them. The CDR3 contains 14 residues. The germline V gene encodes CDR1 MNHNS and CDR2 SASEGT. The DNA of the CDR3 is TGTGCCAGCAGTCAATCAGGGTTCGACTATGGCTACACCTTC. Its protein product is CASSQSGFDYGYTF.

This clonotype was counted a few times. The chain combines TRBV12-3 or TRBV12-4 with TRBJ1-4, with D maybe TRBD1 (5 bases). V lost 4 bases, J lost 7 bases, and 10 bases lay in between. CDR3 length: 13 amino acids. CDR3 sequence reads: CASSSSGTEKLFF. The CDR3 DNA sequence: TGTGCCAGCAGTTCGTCAGGGACTGAAAAACTGTTTTTT.

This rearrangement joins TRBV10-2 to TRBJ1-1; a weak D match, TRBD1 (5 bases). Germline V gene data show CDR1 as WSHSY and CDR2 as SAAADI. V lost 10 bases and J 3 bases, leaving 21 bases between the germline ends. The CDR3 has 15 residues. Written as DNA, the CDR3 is TGCGCCACCACTGGAGTAGGGGAAGACGACACTGAAGCTTTCTTT. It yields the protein CATTGVGEDDTEAFF.

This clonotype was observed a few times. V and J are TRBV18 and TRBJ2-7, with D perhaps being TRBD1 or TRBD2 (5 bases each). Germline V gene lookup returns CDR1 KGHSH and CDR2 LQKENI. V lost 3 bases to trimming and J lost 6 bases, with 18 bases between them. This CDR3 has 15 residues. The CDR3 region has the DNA TGTGCCAGCTCACCCGAAGGAGTCGGGGCGGGCGAGCAGTACTTC. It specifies CASSPEGVGAGEQYF.

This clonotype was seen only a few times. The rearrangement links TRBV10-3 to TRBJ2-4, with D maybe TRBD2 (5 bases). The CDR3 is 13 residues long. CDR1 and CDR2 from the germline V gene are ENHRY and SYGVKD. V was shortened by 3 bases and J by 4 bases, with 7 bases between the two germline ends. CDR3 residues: CAISETGKNIQYF. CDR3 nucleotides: TGTGCCATCAGTGAAACGGGGAAAAACATTCAGTACTTC.

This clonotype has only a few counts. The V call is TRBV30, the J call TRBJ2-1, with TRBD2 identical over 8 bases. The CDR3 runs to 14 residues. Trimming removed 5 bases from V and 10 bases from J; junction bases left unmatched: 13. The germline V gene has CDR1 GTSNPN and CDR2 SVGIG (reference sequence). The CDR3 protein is CAWERGPGFSEQFF. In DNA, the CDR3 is TGTGCCTGGGAGCGGGGGCCGGGGTTTTCCGAGCAGTTCTTC.